This TCR beta chain was documented in a study of Graves' ophthalmopathy and Graves' hyperthyroidism. For repertoire sequencing, the TCR beta CDR3 regions were amplified from RNA transcripts. The library came from an HTBI-primed first-round RT-PCR and a second-round multiplex PCR. In TCRdb, the multiplex PCR reads were re-called with MiXCR into one record per CDR3 protein. This sample has about 640,000 distinct CDR3 sequences; about 41% occur once, and the top ten carry more than 2.5%. Many counts were recorded for this clonotype. The V gene's germline CDR1 is SGHNT and CDR2 YENEEA. V was pared by 5 bases and J by 4 bases, with 10 bases of the junction left unmatched. This CDR3 comprises 15 residues.

The rearrangement links TRBV11-3 to TRBJ1-1, with 7 positions matching TRBD1. The specimen sequenced was peripheral blood. This TCR was sampled from an adult man with Graves' ophthalmopathy. The CDR3 region is CASSRSTGQVTEAFF. The DNA of the CDR3 is TGTGCCAGCAGCAGATCGACAGGGCAGGTCACTGAAGCTTTCTTT.